This T cell receptor beta chain was observed in a study of T cells in Graves' hyperthyroidism and ophthalmopathy. About the study: Pretreatment peripheral blood was obtained at initial diagnosis. Study outcomes and limitations: Peripheral blood also featured most of the thyroid clonotypes expanded above 0.001.

RNA transcripts provided the source from which TCR beta CDR3 regions were amplified. The TCR CDR3 was amplified in a first-round RT-PCR using the HTBI primer set. TCRdb itself ran the multiplex PCR reads through MiXCR, one entry per CDR3 protein. The table shows hundreds of thousands of distinct CDR3 sequences, with over 35% occurring only once. The authors deemed Graves' hyperthyroidism stable absent ophthalmopathy progression within 18 months. Exclusion of patients followed from uncontrolled infection, other autoimmune disease, pregnancy or lactation. As concerns this clonotype: Antigen unknown.

The V end was cut by 0 bases, the J end by 0 bases, with 9 bases between. The CDR3 consists of 16 residues. CDR1 and CDR2 (germline): SGHDN, FVKESK. The rearrangement links TRBV14 to TRBJ1-3; unclear D gene. Sequencing used blood. This TCR came from a man between 18 and 29 years old with Graves' hyperthyroidism. DNA of the CDR3: TGTGCCAGCAGCCAAGATCGCCGGAGCTCTGGAAACACCATATATTTT. Translated: CASSQDRRSSGNTIYF. Using reference TRBV14 and TRBJ1-3 for the parts outside the CDR3, the full variable domain is EAGVTQFPSHSVIEKGQTVTLRCDPISGHDNLYWYRRVMGKEIKFLLHFVKESKQDESGMPNNRFLAERTGGTYSTLKVQPAELEDSGVYFCASSQDRRSSGNTIYFGEGSWLTVV.